This T cell receptor (beta chain) was captured by sequencing in a study of early T cells in non-severe SARS-CoV-2 infection. In the study overall: Chains from this unsorted whole-blood bulk RNA could not be paired. Study-level findings and limits: Sequences matched to VDJdb favored anti-spike CD8 responses, while private and CD4 specificities were missed.

Germline V gene data show CDR1 as SGHDN and CDR2 as FVKESK. Trimming cost V 0 bases and J 3 bases, with 3 bases left between them. The length of the CDR3 is 13 residues. This clonotype was detected ten times or more. What it binds is not known. Unique molecular identifier tags were affixed to discrete cDNA molecules. TCRdb passed the 5' RACE reads through MiXCR, listing each CDR3 protein once. Among 20,000 to 25,000 distinct CDR3 sequences, more than 3.5% were seen once, and the ten largest hold about 8%. The TCR was taken from an adult who was a healthcare worker with PCR-confirmed SARS-CoV-2 infection or an uninfected control (not recorded which). This chain joins TRBV14 and TRBJ2-1, with D unclear. Material for sequencing was whole blood. CDR3 amino acids: CASSQDLYNEQFF. For the CDR3, the DNA is TGTGCCAGCAGCCAAGACCTCTACAATGAGCAGTTCTTC.